This T cell receptor (beta chain) was sequenced for a study of blood T cell repertoires in COVID-19. For the study at large: The origin of the acute and convalescent COVID-19 samples was the United States, Italy and Spain. Sample material is recorded as cDNA or gDNA derived from T cells, B-cell-depleted T cells, or PBMCs.

This clone was seen a single time. The germline CDR1 and CDR2 sequences are SNHLY and FYNNEI. Trimming at V came to 4 bases and at J to 5 bases, leaving 10 bases not matched to a gene. The CDR3 sequence is 16 residues long. Under the authors' procedure: Amplified reference gene primers provided the basis for estimating nucleated cell counts. TCRdb keeps only in-frame clones here, not all; method: immunoSEQ multiplex PCR. Clone size and V and J calls were adopted from that table, with D and trimming inferred from the DNA. This sample has approximately 400,000 clones; approximately 88% occur once, and the top ten carry 0.95% to 1.5%.

This chain joins TRBV2 and TRBJ2-7, with TRBD2 identical over 11 bases. This sequence originates from a man aged 35 to 55 with acute or convalescent COVID-19. Sequenced sample: peripheral blood. This chain's CDR3 is CASSVLAGGRGHEQYF. The DNA of the CDR3 is TGTGCCAGCAGTGTGCTAGCGGGAGGAAGGGGACACGAGCAGTACTTC.